Shown below are 9 T cell receptor beta chains from a single sample sequenced in a study of cytomegalovirus exposure and HLA in healthy donors. PCR involved 60 Vbeta and 13 Jbeta primers. Only in-frame clones appear in the TCRdb table, and some are missing; sequencing was by immunoSEQ multiplex PCR. Here the sample spans roughly 20,000 clones, under 90% being singletons. Sample: PBMCs. The receptors shown here come from a human donor in good health.

V is TRBV7-2 and J is TRBJ2-5, with a weak D call TRBD1 (5 bases). The CDR3 extends over 13 amino acids. In germline, CDR1 is SGHTA, CDR2 FQGNSA. Between the trimmed V and J ends, which lost 3 bases and 4 bases, there was a span of 9 bases. CDR3: CASSFADIETQYF. Here the CDR3 DNA reads TGTGCCAGCAGCTTTGCGGACATAGAGACCCAGTACTTC.

The V gene is TRBV7-2, the J gene TRBJ1-1; tentatively, D is TRBD1 (6 bases). Germline loops: CDR1 SGHTA, CDR2 FQGNSA. V lost 8 bases, J lost 4 bases, and 20 bases lay in between. The CDR3 runs to 15 residues. The CDR3 DNA is TGTGCCAGCGGCGGGAGGGGGGCAGCGAGCACTGAAGCTTTCTTT. This sequence encodes CASGGRGAASTEAFF.

The chain uses TRBV19 and TRBJ1-3; 8 bases fit TRBD1. CDR1 is LNHDA and CDR2 is SQIVND in the germline V gene (reference sequence). The CDR3 covers 15 residues. The junction had 5 bases not matched to a gene; V was cut back by 3 bases and J by 4 bases. CDR3 sequence: CASSIDRGSGNTIYF. For the CDR3, the DNA is TGTGCCAGTAGTATTGACAGGGGATCGGGAAACACCATATATTTT. Complete variable domain (other parts from reference TRBV19 and TRBJ1-3): DGGITQSPKYLFRKEGQNVTLSCEQNLNHDAMYWYRQDPGQGLRLIYYSQIVNDFQKGDIAEGYSVSREKKESFPLTVTSAQKNPTAFYLCASSIDRGSGNTIYFGEGSWLTVV.

This sequence joins TRBV5-5 and TRBJ2-5; 12 positions agree with TRBD2. Germline lookup yields CDR1 SGHKS and CDR2 YYEKEE (reference sequence). CDR3 length: 16 residues. Unmatched junction bases numbered 9, after V lost 5 bases and J lost 4 bases. CDR3 coding DNA: TGTGCCAGCAGTATGACTAGCGGGAGAATTGGAGAGACCCAGTACTTC. Translating gives CASSMTSGRIGETQYF.

The chain uses TRBV5-1 and TRBJ2-1, with 11 bases fitting TRBD1. The V gene's germline CDR1 is SGHRS and CDR2 YFSETQ. The CDR3 totals 16 residues. V shed 3 bases and J 0 bases; nucleotides not matched to a gene: 2. This CDR3 reads CASSWGQGGSYNEQFF. The CDR3 nucleotides are TGCGCCAGCAGCTGGGGACAGGGGGGCTCCTACAATGAGCAGTTCTTC.

This chain joins TRBV15 and TRBJ1-3; tentatively, D is TRBD1 (5 bases). CDR1 and CDR2 from the germline V gene are LNHNV and YYDKDF (reference sequence). Trimming cost V 0 bases and J 4 bases, with 16 bases left between them. There are 17 residues in the CDR3. CDR3 region: CATSRDWAGTSGNTIYF. CDR3 coding DNA: TGTGCCACCAGCAGAGATTGGGCAGGGACTAGCGGAAACACCATATATTTT.

The chain recombines TRBV5-1 with TRBJ1-4; 10 bases map to TRBD1. Germline CDR1 SGHRS, CDR2 YFSETQ. The CDR3 loop spans 18 amino acids. Trimming cost V 2 bases and J 2 bases; bases outside gene matches: 9. CDR3 bases: TGCGCCAGCAGCTTCCGGGACAGGGGACCTAGGACTAATGAAAAACTGTTTTTT. Amino acid sequence: CASSFRDRGPRTNEKLFF.

The chain employs TRBV11-2 and TRBJ1-3; 7 bases line up with TRBD1. The CDR3 totals 17 residues. Germline V gene sequence: CDR1 SGHAT, CDR2 FQNNGV. Trimming removed 5 bases from V and 0 bases from J; junction bases left unmatched: 10. CDR3 sequence: CASSGRGMRLSGNTIYF. The CDR3 DNA reads TGTGCCAGCAGCGGCAGGGGGATGAGACTCTCTGGAAACACCATATATTTT.

The V call is TRBV6-5, the J call TRBJ1-2; 7 nucleotides match TRBD1. The CDR3 is 12 amino acids. CDR1 and CDR2 from the germline V gene are MNHEY and SVGAGI. V was clipped by 6 bases and J by 5 bases; unmatched bases: 3. The CDR3 protein is CASRTGIYGYTF. The CDR3 DNA sequence: TGTGCCAGCAGGACAGGGATTTATGGCTACACCTTC.